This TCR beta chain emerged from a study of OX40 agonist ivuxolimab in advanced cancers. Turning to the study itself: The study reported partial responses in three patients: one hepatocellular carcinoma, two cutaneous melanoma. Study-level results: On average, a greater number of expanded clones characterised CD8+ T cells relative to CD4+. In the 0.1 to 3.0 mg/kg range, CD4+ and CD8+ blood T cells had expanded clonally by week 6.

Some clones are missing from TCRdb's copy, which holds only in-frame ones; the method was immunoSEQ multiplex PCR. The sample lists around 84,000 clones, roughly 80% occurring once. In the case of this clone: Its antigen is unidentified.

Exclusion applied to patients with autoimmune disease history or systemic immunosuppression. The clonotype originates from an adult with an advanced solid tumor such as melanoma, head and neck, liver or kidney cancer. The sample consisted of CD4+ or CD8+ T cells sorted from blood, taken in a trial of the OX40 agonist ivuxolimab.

The CDR3 protein is CASSLTRTGLGVRGYTF. The CDR3 region has the DNA TGTGCCAGCAGCTTAACCCGGACAGGGCTGGGTGTAAGAGGCTACACCTTC. This chain connects TRBV7-3 to TRBJ1-2; 8 bases align to TRBD1. Trimming took 0 bases from V and 8 from J; bases not matched to a gene: 14. Per germline, CDR1 SGHTA and CDR2 FQGTGA. The CDR3 extends over 17 amino acids. The whole variable domain, remainder taken from reference TRBV7-3 and TRBJ1-2, is GAGVSQTPSNKVTEKGKYVELRCDPISGHTALYWYRQSLGQGPEFLIYFQGTGAADDSGLPNDRFFAVRPEGSVSTLKIQRTERGDSAVYLCASSLTRTGLGVRGYTFGSGTRLTVV.